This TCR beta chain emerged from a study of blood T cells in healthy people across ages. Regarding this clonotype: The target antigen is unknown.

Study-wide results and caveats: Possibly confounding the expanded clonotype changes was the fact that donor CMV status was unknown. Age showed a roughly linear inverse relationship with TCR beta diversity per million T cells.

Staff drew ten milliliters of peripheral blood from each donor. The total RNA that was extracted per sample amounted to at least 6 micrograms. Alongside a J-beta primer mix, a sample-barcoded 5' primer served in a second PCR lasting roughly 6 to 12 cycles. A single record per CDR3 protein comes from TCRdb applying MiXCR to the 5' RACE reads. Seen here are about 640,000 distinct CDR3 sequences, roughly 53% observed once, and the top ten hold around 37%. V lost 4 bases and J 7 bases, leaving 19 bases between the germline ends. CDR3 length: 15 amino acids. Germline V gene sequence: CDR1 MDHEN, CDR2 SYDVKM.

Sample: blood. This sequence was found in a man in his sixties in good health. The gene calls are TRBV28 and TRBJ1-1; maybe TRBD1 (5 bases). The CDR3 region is CASSSPQQVFNEAFF. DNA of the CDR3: TGTGCCAGCAGTTCCCCCCAACAGGTTTTTAATGAAGCTTTCTTT.